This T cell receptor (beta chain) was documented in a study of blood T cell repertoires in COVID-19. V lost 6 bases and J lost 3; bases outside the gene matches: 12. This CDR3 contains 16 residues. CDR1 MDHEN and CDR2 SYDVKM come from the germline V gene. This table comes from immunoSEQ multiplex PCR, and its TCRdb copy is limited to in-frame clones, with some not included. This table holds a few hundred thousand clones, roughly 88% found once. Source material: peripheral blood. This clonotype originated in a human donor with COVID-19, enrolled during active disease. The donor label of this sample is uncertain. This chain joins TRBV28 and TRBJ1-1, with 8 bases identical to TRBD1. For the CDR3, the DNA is TGTGCCAGCAGCCAGGGGGCGACAGGCTGGGACACTGAAGCTTTCTTT. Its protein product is CASSQGATGWDTEAFF.